This is a list of T cell receptor beta chains from one sample in a study of T cell responses to AZD1222 COVID-19 vaccine. The repertoire was sequenced with immunoSEQ multiplex PCR; TCRdb's copy has only in-frame clones and lacks some. The sample includes approximately 110,000 clones, approximately 87% seen only once; the top ten take around 4.4%. The material was peripheral blood, obtained 28 days after the second AZD1222 dose. Receptors were obtained from an adult who received the AZD1222 COVID-19 vaccine. Each CDR3 is given with its conserved first and last residue. A D gene is named only where the DNA matches it firmly. Clone size is not always given. Where it is, it says once, few, many or a class for expanded clones.

J,size,V,D,DNA,CDR3
TRBJ2-1,-,TRBV30,-,TGTGCCTGGACCCGGACTACTAATGAGCAGTTCTTC,CAWTRTTNEQFF
TRBJ2-2,-,TRBV24-1,TRBD1,TGTGCCACCAGTGACTGGACAGGGGGCACCGGGGAGCTGTTTTTT,CATSDWTGGTGELFF
TRBJ1-1,-,TRBV10-3,TRBD1,TGTGCCATCAGTGAGTCGATGGGACAGGGTAGAGCTTTCTTT,CAISESMGQGRAFF
TRBJ2-6,-,TRBV27,-,TGTGCCAGCAGGGTCTCTGGGGCCAACGTCCTGACTTTC,CASRVSGANVLTF
TRBJ1-5,-,TRBV10-1,-,TGCGCCACCCAGAAGTTTCAGCCCCAGCATTTT,CATQKFQPQHF
TRBJ2-2,-,TRBV9,TRBD1,TGTGCCAGCAGCTCCCGGGACAGGGGGCTTGGCGGGGAGCTGTTTTTT,CASSSRDRGLGGELFF
TRBJ2-1,-,TRBV19,-,TGTGCCATTTCGGGGGCTAGCGGCGGTGAGCAGTTCTTC,CAISGASGGEQFF
TRBJ2-5,-,TRBV20-1,-,TGCAGTGCTAGTAAGGGCTCTGAGACCCAGTACTTC,CSASKGSETQYF
TRBJ1-1,few,TRBV4-3,-,TGCGCCAGCAGCCAAGGTGTCAGGGTGGAGGCTTTCTTT,CASSQGVRVEAFF
TRBJ1-4,-,TRBV5-5,-,TGTGCCAGCAGCTTAATAGCAACTAATGAAAAACTGTTTTTT,CASSLIATNEKLFF
TRBJ2-7,few,TRBV27,-,TGTGCCAGCAAGTTTGACAGGAGCTCCTACGAGCAGTACTTC,CASKFDRSSYEQYF
TRBJ1-5,few,TRBV12-3/TRBV12-4,-,TGTGCCAGCAGTTTAAATCAGCCCCAGCATTTT,CASSLNQPQHF
TRBJ2-5,once,TRBV5-6,-,TGTGCCAGCAGCTCCTTAGGGTGGACAGTTAAGGGGGAGACCCAGTACTTC,CASSSLGWTVKGETQYF
TRBJ1-2,-,TRBV7-9,TRBD1,TGTGCCAGCAGCTCCGAGTTCCGGACAGGGGATCGGGACTATGGCTACACCTTC,CASSSEFRTGDRDYGYTF
TRBJ1-5,-,TRBV5-5,-,TGTGCCAGCAGTTTCCGGGACCTAATCAATCAGCCCCAGCATTTT,CASSFRDLINQPQHF
TRBJ1-5,-,TRBV19,TRBD1,TGTGCCAGTAGTATAGCCGGGACAGGGGAACAGCCCCAGCATTTT,CASSIAGTGEQPQHF
TRBJ2-7,-,TRBV12-2,-,TGTGCAAGTCGCTTAGGGCTAGCGGGAGGAGAATTCTCCTACGAGCAGTACTTC,CASRLGLAGGEFSYEQYF
TRBJ2-7,-,TRBV5-6,-,TGTGCCAGCAGCTTAAATACAGTGACGATCTACGAGCAGTACTTC,CASSLNTVTIYEQYF
TRBJ1-2,-,TRBV24-1,-,TGTGCCACCAGTGATTTGGCACAGCCTAATTCCAACTATGGCTACACCTTC,CATSDLAQPNSNYGYTF
TRBJ1-2,few,TRBV11-2,-,TGTGCCAGCAGCGCGCAAGTCCACAGGGCCGATGGCTACACCTTC,CASSAQVHRADGYTF
TRBJ2-1,once,TRBV29-1,-,TGCAGCGGAGAAGAGCGAGACAATGAGCAGTTCTTC,CSGEERDNEQFF
TRBJ2-1,-,TRBV7-9,-,TGTGCCAGCAGCTTCGGAGACATCTACAATGAGCAGTTCTTC,CASSFGDIYNEQFF
TRBJ2-1,-,TRBV6-2/TRBV6-3,-,TGTGCCAGCAGTTACATTGCGGGTAGGGTCAATGAGCAGTTCTTC,CASSYIAGRVNEQFF
TRBJ1-6,-,TRBV14,-,TGTGCCAGCAGCCAAGGAACAGGGTATAATTCACCCCTCCACTTT,CASSQGTGYNSPLHF
TRBJ2-2,-,TRBV7-9,-,TGTGCCAGCAGCTTAAACACCGGGGAGCTGTTTTTT,CASSLNTGELFF
TRBJ2-3,-,TRBV19,-,TGTGCCAGTAGTATCCGGGGGGCATACACAGATACGCAGTATTTT,CASSIRGAYTDTQYF
TRBJ1-5,-,TRBV19,-,TGTGCCAGTAGTATAGGATTGACACAAGATCAGCCCCAGCATTTT,CASSIGLTQDQPQHF
TRBJ2-1,-,TRBV5-1,-,TGCGCCAGCACGCAGGGGGGGTCCAATGAGCAGTTCTTC,CASTQGGSNEQFF
TRBJ2-1,once,TRBV5-1,TRBD1,TGCGCCAGCAGCTTAAAACAGGGGATTTACAATGAGCAGTTCTTC,CASSLKQGIYNEQFF
TRBJ2-7,once,TRBV9,TRBD1,TGTGCCAGCAGCGTAGAAGGGACCGGGACAGGGATCTACGAGCAGTACTTC,CASSVEGTGTGIYEQYF
TRBJ1-2,-,TRBV30,-,TGTGCCTGGAGTGTAGGGGTTGGCTACACCTTC,CAWSVGVGYTF
TRBJ2-7,-,TRBV7-9,TRBD1,TGTGCCAGCAGCCCGAGGGGGACAGGCCACGAGCAGTACTTC,CASSPRGTGHEQYF
TRBJ1-1,-,TRBV19,TRBD1,TGTGCCAGTAGTATAGCCCAGGGGGGCGCTACTGAAGCTTTCTTT,CASSIAQGGATEAFF
TRBJ1-2,-,TRBV7-9,-,TGTGCCAGCAGCCTCATGACAGGAAGAGATGGCTACACCTTC,CASSLMTGRDGYTF
TRBJ1-5,-,TRBV19,-,TGTGCCAGTACAGGTGAGGGGCGAAGACTTAGCAATCAGCCCCAGCATTTT,CASTGEGRRLSNQPQHF
TRBJ1-4,-,TRBV5-4,TRBD1,TGTGCCAGCAGCTCGCCGGGACAGGGGGAAAAACTGTTTTTT,CASSSPGQGEKLFF
TRBJ2-2,-,TRBV2,-,TGTGCCAGCACGAGGGACACCAGGACCGGGGAGCTGTTTTTT,CASTRDTRTGELFF
TRBJ1-3,-,TRBV7-2,-,TGTGCCAGCAGCGGGGGGTCTGGAAACTCTGGAAACACCATATATTTT,CASSGGSGNSGNTIYF
TRBJ2-1,-,TRBV29-1,TRBD2,TGCAGCGCCCGCACTAGCGACCCCTACAATGAGCAGTTCTTC,CSARTSDPYNEQFF
TRBJ2-7,-,TRBV29-1,TRBD2,TGCAGCGTGAGACTAGCGGGGCCCTACGAGCAGTACTTC,CSVRLAGPYEQYF
TRBJ2-1,once,TRBV4-1,-,TGCGCCAGCAGCCAAACCGGGACCCGTGGGTTATATGAGCAGTTCTTC,CASSQTGTRGLYEQFF
TRBJ2-5,-,TRBV30,TRBD1,TGTGCCTGGAGAGGGACAGGGAGCCAAGAGACCCAGTACTTC,CAWRGTGSQETQYF
TRBJ2-2,-,TRBV21-1,-,TGTGCCAGCACCTATAAAGGTGGTAGCCGGAACGCCGGGGAGCTGTTTTTT,CASTYKGGSRNAGELFF
TRBJ1-6,few,TRBV12-3/TRBV12-4,TRBD1,TGTGCCAGCAGTTCGTTGACAGGGGCGTCCCTCCACTTT,CASSSLTGASLHF
TRBJ1-3,-,TRBV7-9,TRBD1,TGTGCCAGCAGCTTAGCGCTAGGACAGGGGACTGGAAACACCATATATTTT,CASSLALGQGTGNTIYF
TRBJ2-7,-,TRBV15,TRBD1,TGTGCCACCCGTTACCGGGACAGGAGCTCCTACGAGCAGTACTTC,CATRYRDRSSYEQYF
TRBJ2-1,many,TRBV29-1,TRBD1,TGCAGCGTTGATGGGGACAGGGTCCACTACAATGAGCAGTTCTTC,CSVDGDRVHYNEQFF
TRBJ1-1,few,TRBV6-2/TRBV6-3,-,TGTGCCAGCAGTCACGACAGCTACACTGAAGCTTTCTTT,CASSHDSYTEAFF
TRBJ1-1,-,TRBV4-2,-,TGTGCCAGCAGCGAAGGGGGGTCCCCCGGTTTCTTT,CASSEGGSPGFF
TRBJ2-5,-,TRBV7-9,TRBD2,TGTGCCAGCAGCTCGCTAGCGGGAGGACAAGAGACCCAGTACTTC,CASSSLAGGQETQYF
TRBJ2-2,-,TRBV3-1/TRBV3-2,-,TGTGCCAGCAGCCAAGATAGGGTCGGGGAGCTGTTTTTT,CASSQDRVGELFF
TRBJ2-7,-,TRBV28,TRBD1,TGTGCCAGCAGTTGGACAGGGGTCTACGAGCAGTACTTC,CASSWTGVYEQYF
TRBJ1-1,medium-sized,TRBV29-1,-,TGCAGCGTTGGTCTCCCTGGAGGCACTGAAGCTTTCTTT,CSVGLPGGTEAFF
TRBJ2-7,-,TRBV2,-,TGTGCCAGCAGGCAGGGTAGGGGCTACGAGCAGTACTTC,CASRQGRGYEQYF